The 26 T cell receptor beta chains below all came from one sample that was sequenced in a study of shared clonotypes between healthy human individuals. CD8 cells classed as naive were CD45RO-negative and positively selected for CCR7, excluding terminally differentiated effector memory CD45RA+ cells. Clones were read by immunoSEQ multiplex PCR, and TCRdb kept only the in-frame ones, dropping some. The sample contains more than 2 million clones, around 93% of which appear only once. Sequencing used naive CD8+ T cells from PBMCs. All receptors come from a man aged 18 to 29 in good health. Some clones in this sample may be carry-over from other donors' samples.

The rearrangement joins TRBV7-9 to TRBJ2-7, with 9 bases identical to TRBD2. The CDR3 covers 13 residues. The germline CDR1 and CDR2 sequences are SEHNR and FQNEAQ (reference sequence). V gave up 8 bases and J gave up 5 bases; unmatched junction bases: 7. CDR3 loop: CASYGREGHEQYF. CDR3 DNA sequence: TGTGCCAGCTACGGGCGGGAGGGCCACGAGCAGTACTTC.

Notes on this clone: The same CDR3 can be traced to other DNA sequences in this sample. V usage is TRBV4-3 and J usage is TRBJ2-7; TRBD1 might be the D (6 bases). CDR3 length equals 13 residues. Germline CDR1 and CDR2: LGHNA and YSLEER. V was shortened by 2 bases and J by 4 bases, with 9 bases between the two germline ends. The CDR3 sequence is CASSQSQGYEQYF. Written as DNA, the CDR3 is TGCGCCAGCAGCCAATCACAGGGATACGAGCAGTACTTC.

The chain employs TRBV15 and TRBJ2-7; no clear D gene. The germline gives CDR1 LNHNV, CDR2 YYDKDF (reference sequence). V lost 4 bases and J lost 5, with 15 bases in between. There are 14 residues in the CDR3. The CDR3 loop is CATSTARVKDEQYF. DNA for the CDR3: TGTGCCACCAGCACAGCCCGCGTTAAGGACGAGCAGTACTTC.

The genes are TRBV7-9 and TRBJ2-2, with a weak D call TRBD2 (5 bases). Germline CDR1 reads SEHNR; CDR2 reads FQNEAQ (reference sequence). This CDR3 contains 11 residues. V lost 8 bases and J lost 5, with 6 bases in between. The CDR3 DNA follows: TGTGCCAGCGGGGAGACCGGGGAGCTGTTTTTT. Its translation is CASGETGELFF.

The chain recombines TRBV6-5 with TRBJ2-1; unclear D gene. V lost 0 bases and J 8 bases, leaving 11 bases between the germline ends. The germline gives CDR1 MNHEY, CDR2 SVGAGI. The CDR3 has 14 residues. CDR3: CASSYSMGGDEQFF. CDR3 sequence (DNA): TGTGCCAGCAGTTACTCGATGGGTGGCGATGAGCAGTTCTTC.

The genes are TRBV7-9 and TRBJ2-1; 15 bases fit TRBD2. V lost 4 bases to trimming and J lost 0 bases; unmatched junction nucleotides: 7. Germline assignment: CDR1 SEHNR and CDR2 FQNEAQ (reference sequence). The CDR3 has 19 residues. DNA for the CDR3: TGTGCCAGCAGCTCGGGACTAGCGGGAGGTTCTGGCTCCTACAATGAGCAGTTCTTC. Its protein is CASSSGLAGGSGSYNEQFF.

To note about this clone: Within the sample, other DNA sequences also encode this same CDR3. The chain has TRBV29-1 and TRBJ1-2; D may be TRBD1 (5 bases). This CDR3 contains 11 residues. Per germline, CDR1 SQVTM and CDR2 ANQGSEA. The V end lost 6 bases, the J end lost 4 bases, and 9 bases lay between the germline ends. The CDR3 is CSVPGSYGYTF. CDR3 DNA: TGCAGCGTCCCAGGGAGCTATGGCTACACCTTC.

As to this clone: The sample carries other DNA sequences with the same CDR3. For the CDR3, the DNA is TGTGCCAGCAGCTTAAGGACAGATACGCAGTATTTT. Translating it yields CASSLRTDTQYF. This chain uses TRBV11-2 with TRBJ2-3; no clear D. The CDR3 extends over 12 amino acids. V was clipped by 2 bases and J by 3 bases, with 3 bases between them. CDR1 and CDR2 from the germline V gene are SGHAT and FQNNGV.

This clone was recorded only once. The chain has TRBV7-9 and TRBJ1-2; D call uncertain. The CDR3 sequence is 15 residues long. Trimming pared 7 bases from V and 8 bases from J, leaving 23 bases between. Germline-derived CDR1 and CDR2 are SEHNR and FQNEAQ (reference sequence). CDR3 sequence reads: CASTSSSGLFYGYTF. The CDR3 DNA reads as TGTGCCAGCACTTCCTCATCGGGTCTGTTTTACGGCTACACCTTC.

This sequence joins TRBV15 and TRBJ2-3, with D possibly matching TRBD2 (5 bases). From germline, CDR1 is LNHNV and CDR2 YYDKDF (reference sequence). The CDR3 has 15 residues. The V end lost 3 bases, the J end lost 4 bases, and 14 bases lay between the germline ends. The CDR3 reads CATSSSGGRSDTQYF. Here the CDR3 DNA reads TGTGCCACCAGCAGCTCGGGCGGGCGATCAGATACGCAGTATTTT.

This clone was detected once. The rearrangement uses TRBV6-1 and TRBJ2-7; weak D call: TRBD1 (6 bases). Trimming stripped 7 bases from V and 4 bases from J, with 20 bases between. This CDR3 spans 15 amino acids. The germline V gene encodes CDR1 MNHNS and CDR2 SASEGT. CDR3 loop: CASTPGVRKEYEQYF. The CDR3 DNA follows: TGTGCCAGCACGCCAGGGGTACGAAAAGAATACGAGCAGTACTTC.

Note on this clone: This CDR3 is also generated by other DNA sequences in the sample. This chain links TRBV27 with TRBJ2-1; 9 bases line up with TRBD2. Germline assignment: CDR1 MNHEY and CDR2 SMNVEV (reference sequence). The V segment lost 5 bases and the J segment 4 bases; nucleotides outside the gene matches: 6. This CDR3 region has 15 residues. The CDR3 DNA reads TGTGCCAGCAGTCTGCTAGCGGGGACATACAATGAGCAGTTCTTC. This codes for CASSLLAGTYNEQFF.

The chain combines TRBV11-2 with TRBJ2-7, with D hard to call. This CDR3 is built from 14 residues. Trimming shortened V by 6 bases and J by 3 bases, and 15 bases separated the two germline ends. CDR1 SGHAT and CDR2 FQNNGV come from the germline V gene. The CDR3: CASSFGPTHYEQYF. CDR3 DNA sequence: TGTGCCAGCAGTTTCGGACCTACGCACTACGAGCAGTACTTC.

The V gene is TRBV4-1, the J gene TRBJ1-1, with D perhaps TRBD1 (5 bases). Germline V gene sequence: CDR1 MGHRA, CDR2 YSYEKL. This CDR3 contains 13 residues. V dropped 0 bases and J dropped 8 bases, with 10 bases sitting between them. In DNA, the CDR3 is TGCGCCAGCAGCCAAGATCGGCAGGGCGAAGCTTTCTTT. Translated, it gives CASSQDRQGEAFF.

The V gene is TRBV4-2, the J gene TRBJ2-1, with D tentatively TRBD2 (5 bases). V gave up 3 bases and J gave up 0 bases, with 12 bases separating them. The CDR3 length is 16 residues. Germline-derived CDR1 and CDR2 are LGHNA and YNFKEQ. Here the CDR3 reads CASSQYSGSSYNEQFF. The CDR3 region has the DNA TGTGCCAGCAGCCAGTACTCGGGGAGCTCCTACAATGAGCAGTTCTTC.

In nucleotides, the CDR3 is TGTGCCAGCAGCTCCCAGGACAGGTCCTACGAGCAGTACTTC. Translated: CASSSQDRSYEQYF. V gene TRBV5-6 combines with J gene TRBJ2-7; 7 bases are shared with TRBD1. CDR1 and CDR2 (germline): SGHDT, YYEEEE. The length of the CDR3 is 14 residues. The V and J ends lost 3 bases and 1 base, in that order; junction bases with no gene match: 4.

This clone showed up just once. The V and J genes are TRBV4-1 and TRBJ1-2; 7 nucleotides line up with TRBD1. The CDR3 runs 16 residues. With V trimmed by 0 bases and J by 1 base, 5 bases remained unmatched. From germline, CDR1 is MGHRA and CDR2 YSYEKL. Here the CDR3 reads CASSQDWGQLNYGYTF. The CDR3 DNA reads as TGCGCCAGCAGCCAAGACTGGGGACAGCTTAACTATGGCTACACCTTC.

This sequence joins TRBV10-3 and TRBJ2-7; D is possibly TRBD1 or TRBD2 (5 bases each). CDR3 size: 13 residues. Germline V gives CDR1 ENHRY, CDR2 SYGVKD. The V gene lost 5 bases and the J gene lost 0 bases, with 8 bases spanning the gap. DNA for the CDR3: TGTGCCATCAGTTACGGGACCTCCTACGAGCAGTACTTC. It codes for CAISYGTSYEQYF.

This clone was seen only once. The V and J genes are TRBV20-1 and TRBJ1-2; D not certain. V was cut by 0 bases and J by 6 bases, with 5 bases left in between. Germline values: CDR1 DFQATT, CDR2 SNEGSKA (reference sequence). This CDR3 region has 11 residues. Here the CDR3 DNA reads TGCAGTGCTAGAGATCGGGATGGCTACACCTTC. It encodes CSARDRDGYTF.

The chain joins TRBV4-2 to TRBJ2-7; D not certain. This CDR3 is built from 15 residues. Trimming shortened V by 0 bases and J by 3 bases, and 12 bases separated the two germline ends. Germline assignment: CDR1 LGHNA and CDR2 YNFKEQ. CDR3 DNA sequence: TGTGCCAGCAGCCAAGAGTTGTCCTCCGGCTACGAGCAGTACTTC. Amino acids: CASSQELSSGYEQYF.

The rearrangement links TRBV13 to TRBJ2-3; TRBD2 might be the D (5 bases). The V gene's germline CDR1 is PRHDT and CDR2 FYEKMQ (reference sequence). Trimming removed 2 bases at V and 1 base at J, with 13 bases between. This CDR3 comprises 16 residues. The CDR3 is CASSLFRERGTDTQYF. The DNA for the CDR3 is TGTGCCAGCAGCTTATTCCGGGAACGGGGCACAGATACGCAGTATTTT.

The chain uses TRBV27 and TRBJ1-5; 7 bases are a match to TRBD1. With V trimmed by 6 bases and J by 8 bases, 10 bases remained unmatched. Germline CDR1 is MNHEY and CDR2 is SMNVEV (reference sequence). The CDR3 has 14 residues. The CDR3 loop is CASSTRGGREPQHF. The CDR3 nucleotides read TGTGCCAGCAGCACAAGAGGGGGCCGGGAGCCCCAGCATTTT.

The chain recombines TRBV4-2 with TRBJ2-7, with D perhaps matching TRBD2 (6 bases). This CDR3 has 16 amino acids. The germline V and J ends were trimmed by 0 bases and 3 bases, with 15 bases remaining between them. CDR1 and CDR2 from the germline V gene are LGHNA and YNFKEQ. CDR3 amino acids: CASSQDVGSGSYEQYF. CDR3 in DNA: TGTGCCAGCAGCCAAGATGTCGGTAGCGGAAGCTACGAGCAGTACTTC.

The V gene is TRBV6-6, the J gene TRBJ2-7; 12 bases fit TRBD1. Germline V gives CDR1 MNHNY, CDR2 SVGAGI (reference sequence). The CDR3 sequence is 14 residues long. Losses at the gene ends were 2 bases for V and 5 bases for J; bases not matched to a gene: 1. The CDR3: CASSYGTGGDEQYF. The CDR3, as DNA: TGTGCCAGCAGTTACGGGACAGGGGGCGACGAGCAGTACTTC.

This sequence joins TRBV6-7 and TRBJ2-5; D is undetermined. TRBV6-7 has ORF status, its function being uncertain. This CDR3 contains 14 residues. V lost 0 bases to trimming and J lost 3 bases, with 8 bases between them. The CDR3 reads CASSYSSQKETQYF. Here the CDR3 DNA reads TGTGCCAGCAGTTACTCGAGTCAGAAAGAGACCCAGTACTTC.

Concerning this clone: Within the sample, other DNA sequences also encode this same CDR3. V and J are TRBV4-2 and TRBJ2-7; TRBD2 matches 10 bases. Looked up from germline, CDR1 is LGHNA and CDR2 is YNFKEQ. V trimming: 0 bases; J trimming: 0 bases; junction bases outside the gene matches: 2. The CDR3 runs 16 residues. CDR3: CASSQDPSGSSYEQYF. Here the CDR3 DNA reads TGTGCCAGCAGCCAAGATCCTAGCGGGAGCTCCTACGAGCAGTACTTC.